Sequencing of this T cell receptor beta chain was carried out in a study of T cells in Graves' hyperthyroidism and ophthalmopathy. Background on the study: Peripheral blood specimens were obtained at initial diagnosis, prior to any treatment. Whole-study results and caveats: Among clonotypes expanded in thyroid above 0.001, most were also found in blood.

Across 18 months, stable Graves' hyperthyroidism was marked by no progression to ophthalmopathy. The diagnostic basis comprised clinical symptoms, serum thyroxine and TRAb, thyroid ultrasound and orbital computed tomography. About this clonotype itself: Its antigen is not known.

The CDR3 length is 16 residues. Germline V gives CDR1 KGHDR, CDR2 SFDVKD. Between the trimmed V and J ends, which lost 3 bases and 8 bases, there was a span of 19 bases. Authors of the study amplified TCR beta CDR3 regions from RNA transcripts. The HTBI primer set drove a first-round RT-PCR of the TCR CDR3. TCRdb used MiXCR to reprocess the multiplex PCR reads, holding one entry per CDR3 protein. The sample includes about 720,000 distinct CDR3 sequences, about 15% of them seen just once. This chain links TRBV24-1 with TRBJ2-1; the D gene could be TRBD1 or TRBD2 (6 bases each). This sequence originates from a man between 18 and 29 years old with Graves' hyperthyroidism. Sequenced input: blood. Here the CDR3 DNA reads TGTGCCACCAGTGATGGACACAGGGACTTCCTGGATGAGCAGTTCTTC. Translating gives CATSDGHRDFLDEQFF.